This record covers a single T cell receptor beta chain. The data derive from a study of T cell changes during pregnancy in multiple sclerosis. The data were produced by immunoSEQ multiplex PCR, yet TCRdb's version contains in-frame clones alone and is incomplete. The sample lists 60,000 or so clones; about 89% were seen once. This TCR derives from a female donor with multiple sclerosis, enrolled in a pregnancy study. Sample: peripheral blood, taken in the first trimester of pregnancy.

This CDR3 reads CASSRGTESDTQYF. The CDR3 nucleotides are TGTGCCAGTAGTCGGGGGACAGAATCAGATACGCAGTATTTT. This rearrangement joins TRBV19 to TRBJ2-3, with TRBD1 as a possible D gene (7 bases). The germline V and J ends were trimmed by 5 bases and 4 bases, with 13 bases remaining between them. Germline values: CDR1 LNHDA, CDR2 SQIVND (reference sequence). There are 14 residues in the CDR3.